Listed below are T cell receptor beta chains from one sample, sequenced in a study of cytomegalovirus exposure and HLA in healthy donors. Method: immunoSEQ multiplex PCR; TCRdb's copy keeps in-frame clones and lacks some. The data hold approximately 110,000 clones, with more than 75% observed a single time. The sequenced material came from PBMCs. The receptors stem from a woman aged 60 to 75 in good health and CMV-seropositive. Each CDR3 is given with its conserved first and last residue. The D gene is left open where the match is weak. Clone size, where shown, is once, few, many, or a class for clones that have expanded.

D gene: .
V gene: TRBV29-1
clone size: .
J gene: TRBJ1-3
CDR3 protein: CSVQGPGNTIYF
CDR3 DNA: TGCAGCGTTCAGGGGCCTGGAAACACCATATATTTT

D gene: .
V gene: TRBV18
clone size: .
J gene: TRBJ1-1
CDR3 protein: CASSPGAGAPEAFF
CDR3 DNA: TGTGCCAGCTCACCAGGAGCAGGGGCTCCTGAAGCTTTCTTT

D gene: TRBD1
V gene: TRBV5-5
clone size: .
J gene: TRBJ1-2
CDR3 protein: CASSSDRTGRGYTF
CDR3 DNA: TGTGCCAGCAGCTCGGACAGGACAGGGAGAGGCTACACCTTC

D gene: TRBD1
V gene: TRBV7-2
clone size: .
J gene: TRBJ2-7
CDR3 protein: CASSFGTGGNYEQYF
CDR3 DNA: TGTGCCAGCAGCTTCGGGACAGGGGGAAATTACGAGCAGTACTTC

D gene: TRBD1
V gene: TRBV7-2
clone size: few
J gene: TRBJ1-4
CDR3 protein: CASTVDRGHEKLFF
CDR3 DNA: TGTGCCAGCACCGTTGACAGGGGACATGAAAAACTGTTTTTT

D gene: .
V gene: TRBV19
clone size: few
J gene: TRBJ1-5
CDR3 protein: CASSIRRQTLSNQPQHF
CDR3 DNA: TGTGCCAGTAGTATCAGGCGACAGACGTTGAGCAATCAGCCCCAGCATTTT

D gene: TRBD1
V gene: TRBV5-1
clone size: .
J gene: TRBJ2-1
CDR3 protein: CASHTTGVNYNEQFF
CDR3 DNA: TGCGCCAGCCACACCACAGGGGTGAACTACAATGAGCAGTTCTTC

D gene: .
V gene: TRBV2
clone size: .
J gene: TRBJ2-5
CDR3 protein: CASSKRYQGETQYF
CDR3 DNA: TGTGCCAGCAGTAAGAGGTACCAGGGAGAGACCCAGTACTTC

D gene: .
V gene: TRBV19
clone size: .
J gene: TRBJ1-2
CDR3 protein: CASTAANYGYTF
CDR3 DNA: TGTGCCAGTACAGCGGCTAACTATGGCTACACCTTC

D gene: .
V gene: TRBV2
clone size: .
J gene: TRBJ1-4
CDR3 protein: CASSPPRGRNSLSEKLFF
CDR3 DNA: TGTGCCAGCAGTCCCCCTCGGGGTAGAAACTCCCTTTCTGAAAAACTGTTTTTT

D gene: TRBD2
V gene: TRBV5-1
clone size: .
J gene: TRBJ2-3
CDR3 protein: CASSFGTSGGPRPDTQYF
CDR3 DNA: TGCGCCAGCAGCTTCGGGACTAGCGGGGGCCCCCGACCAGATACGCAGTATTTT

D gene: TRBD1
V gene: TRBV18
clone size: once
J gene: TRBJ1-4
CDR3 protein: CASSPTTDRANEKLFF
CDR3 DNA: TGTGCCAGCTCACCAACTACAGACAGGGCCAATGAAAAACTGTTTTTT

D gene: .
V gene: TRBV30
clone size: .
J gene: TRBJ1-2
CDR3 protein: CAWSVRGMDYGYTF
CDR3 DNA: TGTGCCTGGAGTGTACGGGGGATGGACTATGGCTACACCTTC

D gene: TRBD1
V gene: TRBV7-6
clone size: .
J gene: TRBJ1-2
CDR3 protein: CASSPRTGGYSRDYGYTF
CDR3 DNA: TGTGCCAGCAGCCCCAGGACAGGAGGCTATAGTCGTGACTATGGCTACACCTTC

D gene: .
V gene: TRBV7-2
clone size: once
J gene: TRBJ2-5
CDR3 protein: CASSLGSGGETQYF
CDR3 DNA: TGTGCCAGCAGCTTAGGGTCAGGAGGGGAGACCCAGTACTTC

D gene: TRBD1
V gene: TRBV2
clone size: .
J gene: TRBJ1-4
CDR3 protein: CASSEFGGQGEKLFF
CDR3 DNA: TGTGCCAGCAGTGAATTTGGCGGACAGGGTGAAAAACTGTTTTTT

D gene: TRBD1
V gene: TRBV6-5
clone size: .
J gene: TRBJ2-5
CDR3 protein: CASSYSRQGRETQYF
CDR3 DNA: TGTGCCAGCAGTTACTCGCGACAGGGCCGAGAGACCCAGTACTTC

D gene: .
V gene: TRBV7-9
clone size: few
J gene: TRBJ1-1
CDR3 protein: CASSLTPGNTEAFF
CDR3 DNA: TGTGCCAGCAGCTTAACTCCGGGGAACACTGAAGCTTTCTTT

D gene: TRBD2
V gene: TRBV19
clone size: .
J gene: TRBJ2-2
CDR3 protein: CASTPVAGVTAGELFF
CDR3 DNA: TGTGCCAGTACCCCGGTAGCGGGAGTAACCGCCGGGGAGCTGTTTTTT

D gene: .
V gene: TRBV7-9
clone size: once
J gene: TRBJ2-7
CDR3 protein: CSSSSTLGQRTAYEQYF
CDR3 DNA: TGTTCCAGCAGCTCTACATTGGGGCAGCGAACTGCCTACGAGCAGTACTTC

D gene: .
V gene: TRBV12-5
clone size: .
J gene: TRBJ2-2
CDR3 protein: CASGLVRTSMTTGELFF
CDR3 DNA: TGTGCTAGTGGTTTGGTAAGAACTAGCATGACGACCGGGGAGCTGTTTTTT

D gene: .
V gene: TRBV5-4
clone size: .
J gene: TRBJ1-2
CDR3 protein: CASSPSPATDYGYTF
CDR3 DNA: TGTGCCAGCAGCCCATCCCCCGCTACGGACTATGGCTACACCTTC

D gene: TRBD1
V gene: TRBV19
clone size: .
J gene: TRBJ1-4
CDR3 protein: CASSIRFLDNRDRSEKLFF
CDR3 DNA: TGTGCCAGTAGTATTCGGTTCCTTGATAACCGGGACAGGAGTGAAAAACTGTTTTTT

D gene: .
V gene: TRBV10-3
clone size: .
J gene: TRBJ2-7
CDR3 protein: CAISESDGVDEQYF
CDR3 DNA: TGTGCCATCAGTGAGTCTGACGGGGTCGACGAGCAGTACTTC

D gene: .
V gene: TRBV29-1
clone size: .
J gene: TRBJ2-5
CDR3 protein: CSVTGYGETQYF
CDR3 DNA: TGCAGCGTTACGGGATACGGGGAGACCCAGTACTTC

D gene: .
V gene: TRBV5-3
clone size: .
J gene: TRBJ2-6
CDR3 protein: CARSLQTTGSSGANVLTF
CDR3 DNA: TGTGCCAGAAGCTTGCAAACGACAGGTAGCTCTGGGGCCAACGTCCTGACTTTC

D gene: TRBD1
V gene: TRBV6-6
clone size: .
J gene: TRBJ1-2
CDR3 protein: CASSYATGLASGYTF
CDR3 DNA: TGTGCCAGCAGTTACGCGACAGGGCTGGCGTCGGGCTACACCTTC

D gene: .
V gene: TRBV4-3
clone size: .
J gene: TRBJ1-4
CDR3 protein: CASARGRTLNEKLFF
CDR3 DNA: TGCGCCAGCGCGCGGGGTCGGACCTTGAATGAAAAACTGTTTTTT

D gene: .
V gene: TRBV7-9
clone size: .
J gene: TRBJ1-2
CDR3 protein: CASSYPGVKTF
CDR3 DNA: TGTGCCAGCAGTTACCCCGGGGTAAAAACCTTC

D gene: TRBD2
V gene: TRBV4-2
clone size: .
J gene: TRBJ2-1
CDR3 protein: CASSQDLWRLAGEWMVDEQFF
CDR3 DNA: TGTGCCAGCAGCCAAGATTTGTGGAGACTAGCGGGAGAATGGATGGTGGATGAGCAGTTCTTC

D gene: .
V gene: TRBV6-5
clone size: .
J gene: TRBJ1-3
CDR3 protein: CASRRASGNTIYF
CDR3 DNA: TGTGCCAGCAGACGCGCCTCTGGAAACACCATATATTTT

D gene: .
V gene: TRBV5-1
clone size: .
J gene: TRBJ2-3
CDR3 protein: CASSWGESTDTQYF
CDR3 DNA: TGCGCCAGCAGCTGGGGGGAGAGCACAGATACGCAGTATTTT

D gene: TRBD1
V gene: TRBV7-2
clone size: .
J gene: TRBJ1-5
CDR3 protein: CASSLVQGVDQPQHF
CDR3 DNA: TGTGCCAGCAGCTTGGTCCAGGGGGTAGATCAGCCCCAGCATTTT

D gene: .
V gene: TRBV2
clone size: .
J gene: TRBJ1-2
CDR3 protein: CASSELGLDGYTF
CDR3 DNA: TGTGCCAGCAGTGAGTTGGGCCTGGATGGCTACACCTTC

D gene: TRBD2
V gene: TRBV30
clone size: .
J gene: TRBJ2-7
CDR3 protein: CGPRTSGSEAAYEQYF
CDR3 DNA: TGTGGACCTCGGACTAGCGGGAGTGAGGCGGCCTACGAGCAGTACTTC

D gene: .
V gene: TRBV15
clone size: few
J gene: TRBJ1-2
CDR3 protein: CATSRDRTQPNYGYTF
CDR3 DNA: TGTGCCACCAGCAGAGATCGGACACAACCTAACTATGGCTACACCTTC

D gene: TRBD2
V gene: TRBV6-5
clone size: .
J gene: TRBJ2-3
CDR3 protein: CASSSGHSGTRDTQYF
CDR3 DNA: TGTGCCAGCAGTTCTGGGCACTCCGGGACTAGAGATACGCAGTATTTT

D gene: TRBD1
V gene: TRBV5-1
clone size: .
J gene: TRBJ1-1
CDR3 protein: CASSHGQGPVAFF
CDR3 DNA: TGCGCCAGCAGCCATGGACAGGGACCGGTAGCTTTCTTT

D gene: .
V gene: TRBV28
clone size: .
J gene: TRBJ1-2
CDR3 protein: CASKLGGARYGYTF
CDR3 DNA: TGTGCCAGCAAACTAGGGGGGGCTCGCTATGGCTACACCTTC

D gene: TRBD1
V gene: TRBV5-5
clone size: once
J gene: TRBJ1-4
CDR3 protein: CASSLNGQGAEKLFF
CDR3 DNA: TGTGCCAGCAGTCTAAACGGGCAGGGGGCTGAAAAACTGTTTTTT

D gene: .
V gene: TRBV5-1
clone size: few
J gene: TRBJ2-7
CDR3 protein: CASREGQTSYEQYF
CDR3 DNA: TGCGCCAGCAGGGAAGGACAAACCTCCTACGAGCAGTACTTC

D gene: TRBD2
V gene: TRBV5-1
clone size: .
J gene: TRBJ2-3
CDR3 protein: CASSLFAGGPADTQYF
CDR3 DNA: TGCGCCAGCAGCTTGTTCGCGGGGGGGCCGGCAGATACGCAGTATTTT

D gene: TRBD1
V gene: TRBV28
clone size: .
J gene: TRBJ1-5
CDR3 protein: CASSLGQGDQPQHF
CDR3 DNA: TGTGCCAGCAGTTTAGGTCAGGGGGATCAGCCCCAGCATTTT

D gene: TRBD1
V gene: TRBV2
clone size: .
J gene: TRBJ2-6
CDR3 protein: CASSTRQGMSGANVLTF
CDR3 DNA: TGTGCCAGCAGTACCAGACAGGGGATGTCTGGGGCCAACGTCCTGACTTTC

D gene: .
V gene: TRBV4-1
clone size: .
J gene: TRBJ2-7
CDR3 protein: CASSQEEQYEQYF
CDR3 DNA: TGCGCCAGCAGCCAAGAAGAACAGTACGAGCAGTACTTC

D gene: TRBD1
V gene: TRBV5-1
clone size: few
J gene: TRBJ2-2
CDR3 protein: CASSLTGATGGELFF
CDR3 DNA: TGCGCCAGCAGCTTGACAGGGGCTACGGGCGGGGAGCTGTTTTTT

D gene: .
V gene: TRBV6-1
clone size: .
J gene: TRBJ2-1
CDR3 protein: CASLLAILYNEQFF
CDR3 DNA: TGTGCCAGCCTCCTAGCGATCCTCTACAATGAGCAGTTCTTC

D gene: TRBD1
V gene: TRBV5-1
clone size: .
J gene: TRBJ1-5
CDR3 protein: CASSEQGASNQPQHF
CDR3 DNA: TGCGCCAGCAGCGAGCAGGGGGCGAGCAATCAGCCCCAGCATTTT

D gene: .
V gene: TRBV19
clone size: .
J gene: TRBJ1-5
CDR3 protein: CASSSGSYNQPQHF
CDR3 DNA: TGTGCCAGTAGTTCAGGATCCTACAATCAGCCCCAGCATTTT

D gene: TRBD1
V gene: TRBV2
clone size: .
J gene: TRBJ1-2
CDR3 protein: CASSGGGQGNYGYTF
CDR3 DNA: TGTGCCAGCAGTGGGGGGGGACAGGGTAACTATGGCTACACCTTC

D gene: .
V gene: TRBV2
clone size: .
J gene: TRBJ2-7
CDR3 protein: CASTSQGINEQYF
CDR3 DNA: TGTGCCAGCACCTCTCAGGGTATCAACGAGCAGTACTTC

D gene: .
V gene: TRBV4-1
clone size: .
J gene: TRBJ1-4
CDR3 protein: CASNLPGGGGGNEKLFF
CDR3 DNA: TGCGCCAGCAACCTACCCGGGGGGGGAGGGGGTAATGAAAAACTGTTTTTT